This TCR beta chain was recovered during a study of T cell responses to AZD1222 COVID-19 vaccine. Findings of the study overall: Sampled repertoires all dated from after the peak T cell response. Just a handful of AZD1222 recipients were seropositive at baseline. Donors, mostly white British, included more females; clonal diversity was possibly underestimated. Across spike, vaccine-associated CD4 TCRs were found, dominant at 160-218 and 743-854.

Sequencing used immunoSEQ multiplex PCR; TCRdb keeps in-frame clones, though not all of them. The sample lists about 180,000 clones, about nine tenths occurring once. Deletions cut 8 bases from V and 11 bases from J, with 21 bases between. Per germline, CDR1 SNHLY and CDR2 FYNNEI. The CDR3 has 13 amino acids. As for this clone: What it binds is unknown.

The chain is built from TRBV2 and TRBJ2-5; either TRBD1 or TRBD2 may fit D (5 bases each). This receptor was identified in an adult who received the MenACWY meningococcal vaccine as a control. The source was peripheral blood, collected 28 days after the second dose of the MenACWY control vaccine. The CDR3 reads CASSQVRGSQQYF. CDR3 bases: TGTGCCAGCTCACAGGTTCGGGGCAGTCAGCAGTACTTC.